This note documents a single T cell receptor (beta chain) sequence. This record belongs to a study of blood T cell repertoires in COVID-19. Looking at the study overall: The United States, Italy and Spain supplied acute and convalescent COVID-19 samples. T cells, B-cell-depleted T cells, or PBMCs supplied cDNA or gDNA.

Seattle patients were enrolled during active infection and followed longitudinally. Original processing notes: Reference gene primer amplification gave nucleated cell count estimates. Method: immunoSEQ multiplex PCR; TCRdb's copy keeps in-frame clones and lacks some. V and J calls and clone size come straight from that table; D and trimming were deduced from the DNA. In the table there are about 180,000 clones, 79% of which are singletons. This CDR3 is 13 amino acids long. Trimming left V 3 bases short and J 2 bases short, with 9 bases between. Germline V gene sequence: CDR1 SQVTM, CDR2 ANQGSEA. The chain links TRBV29-1 to TRBJ2-3; D is unclear. The TCR sequence derives from a woman aged 60-70 years with COVID-19, enrolled during active disease. The sequenced material came from peripheral blood. The CDR3 loop is CSVDYGNTDTQYF. The CDR3 DNA reads TGCAGCGTTGATTATGGCAACACAGATACGCAGTATTTT.